This TCR beta chain was identified during a study of blood T cell repertoires in COVID-19. Trimming removed 6 bases from V and 6 bases from J, with 12 bases in between. CDR3 size: 12 residues. Clones were read by immunoSEQ multiplex PCR, and TCRdb kept only the in-frame ones, dropping some. The sample yields 250,000 to 300,000 clones, 70% to 90% seen once. The chain is built from TRBV12-3 or TRBV12-4 and TRBJ2-7; D may be TRBD1 (6 bases). The sequenced sample consisted of peripheral blood. This receptor was taken from a man between 18 and 29 years old with active or convalescent COVID-19. The CDR3 DNA reads as TGTGCCAGCAGAACCACAGGGTCCGAGCAGTACTTC. Its translation: CASRTTGSEQYF.